This TCR beta chain emerged from a study of CD8 T cells in cerebrospinal fluid in Alzheimer's disease. As for the study in general: Two single-cell methods, plate-based nested PCR and droplet-based sequencing, assessed CSF clonal expansion.

Germline CDR1 is DFQATT and CDR2 is SNEGSKA (reference sequence). The CDR3 sequence is 12 residues long. General observations from the study: Healthy subjects less often had a clone of at least 3% than Alzheimer's patients.

This clonotype shows up as medium-sized (0.01 to 0.1%) by frequency. Its specificity is not known. CSF cells were profiled by 10X single-cell V(D)J and 5' expression. For each CDR3 protein, TCRdb gives one entry from its re-call of the 10x single-cell sequencing reads, without DNA. The sample includes 200 to 250 distinct CDR3 sequences. The sequenced material came from cerebrospinal fluid. The rearrangement joins TRBV20-1 to TRBJ1-2; no DNA is available, so the TRBD1 call from TCRdb remains unchecked. This TCR derives from a human donor in good health. This CDR3 is CSASGTGFGYTF.